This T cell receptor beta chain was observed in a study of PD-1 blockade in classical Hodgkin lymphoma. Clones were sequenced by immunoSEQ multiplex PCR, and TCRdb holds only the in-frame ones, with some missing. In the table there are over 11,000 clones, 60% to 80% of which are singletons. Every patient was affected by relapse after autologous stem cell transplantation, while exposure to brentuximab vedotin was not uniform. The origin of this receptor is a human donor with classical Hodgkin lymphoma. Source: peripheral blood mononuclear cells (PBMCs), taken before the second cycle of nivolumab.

The CDR3 nucleotides read TGTGCCAGCAGAGCCCGGGGGGCGCTTGGCACAGATACGCAGTATTTT. It encodes CASRARGALGTDTQYF. V and J are TRBV11-1 and TRBJ2-3; D may be TRBD2 (7 bases). Trimming took off 6 bases at V and 1 base at J, with 17 bases between the two ends. CDR1 and CDR2 (germline): SGHAT, FQDESV (reference sequence). The CDR3 runs to 16 residues.